The 26 T cell receptor beta chains given below trace back to one sample, sequenced in a study of blood T cell repertoires in COVID-19. Generated by immunoSEQ multiplex PCR, the TCRdb table keeps only in-frame clones and is missing some. The data show around 440,000 clones, with around 88% seen just once and over 10% held by the top ten. What was sequenced was peripheral blood. Receptors were obtained from a woman aged 50 to 65 with COVID-19, enrolled during active disease.

The chain is built from TRBV7-9 and TRBJ2-7; a weak D match, TRBD1 (7 bases). Germline values: CDR1 SEHNR, CDR2 FQNEAQ (reference sequence). The CDR3 covers 11 residues. Trimming cost V 11 bases and J 3 bases, with 11 bases left between them. CDR3 coding DNA: TGTGCCTATCAGGGGGGCTACGAGCAGTACTTC. This encodes CAYQGGYEQYF.

In this sample, this clone turned up once. CDR3 DNA sequence: TGTGCCAGCAGTACGGCGGGGGGCGGTTCTGACTACACCTTC. Its translation: CASSTAGGGSDYTF. The V and J genes are TRBV2 and TRBJ1-2, with a possible D match to TRBD1 (6 bases). V lost 5 bases, J lost 10 bases, and 20 bases lay in between. The germline CDR1 and CDR2 sequences are SNHLY and FYNNEI. The CDR3 loop spans 14 amino acids.

The chain couples TRBV30 to TRBJ2-7; a possible D gene is TRBD1 (6 bases). The CDR3 runs to 13 residues. Germline-derived CDR1 and CDR2 are GTSNPN and SVGIG (reference sequence). V was cut by 2 bases and J by 4 bases, with 12 bases left in between. The CDR3 region is CAWSPTGPYEQYF. The CDR3 DNA reads TGTGCCTGGAGTCCGACAGGTCCGTACGAGCAGTACTTC.

This chain uses TRBV6-5 with TRBJ2-2, with 7 bases that match TRBD1. V dropped 6 bases and J dropped 6; count of bases not matched to a gene: 7. Germline CDR1 is MNHEY and CDR2 is SVGAGI. This CDR3 has 14 amino acids. CDR3 nucleotide sequence: TGTGCCAGCAGGTCACAGGGGTTAGCCGGGGAGCTGTTTTTT. Its translation is CASRSQGLAGELFF.

The chain's CDR3 is CASSLTGVETQYF. In nucleotides, the CDR3 is TGTGCCAGCAGCTTAACAGGGGTCGAGACCCAGTACTTC. The V gene is TRBV12-3 or TRBV12-4, the J gene TRBJ2-5, with 7 bases that match TRBD1. The CDR3 spans 13 residues. Trimming took 6 bases from V and 5 from J; bases not matched to a gene: 6.

J is TRBJ1-4 and V is TRBV10-3, with 7 bases aligning to TRBD1. From germline, CDR1 is ENHRY and CDR2 SYGVKD. This CDR3 comprises 13 residues. V lost 6 bases to trimming and J lost 4 bases; unmatched junction nucleotides: 2. The CDR3 spells CAIRGTVNEKLFF. CDR3 in DNA: TGTGCCATCAGAGGGACAGTTAATGAAAAACTGTTTTTT.

The gene calls are TRBV2 and TRBJ1-2, with 9 bases aligning to TRBD1. V shed 9 bases and J 8 bases; nucleotides not matched to a gene: 19. The CDR3 has 16 residues. The germline CDR1 and CDR2 sequences are SNHLY and FYNNEI. Here the CDR3 reads CARVPGQGLELTGYTF. The CDR3 region has the DNA TGTGCCAGAGTCCCGGGACAGGGCTTGGAACTCACCGGCTACACCTTC.

The chain is built from TRBV6-1 and TRBJ1-1; D gene uncertain. CDR3 length: 16 residues. Trimming took 1 base from V and 1 from J, leaving 13 bases between them. In germline, CDR1 is MNHNS, CDR2 SASEGT. This CDR3 is CASSEGPLATNTEAFF. The CDR3 DNA follows: TGTGCCAGCAGTGAAGGGCCGTTGGCCACGAACACTGAAGCTTTCTTT.

This clone has a single count. The chain recombines TRBV6-1 with TRBJ2-2; 9 bases are a match to TRBD2. Unmatched junction bases numbered 4, after V lost 2 bases and J lost 0 bases. This CDR3 is 17 amino acids long. Germline V gene lookup returns CDR1 MNHNS and CDR2 SASEGT. DNA for the CDR3: TGTGCCAGCAGTGAATGGAGCGGGGGGCCGAACACCGGGGAGCTGTTTTTT. As protein: CASSEWSGGPNTGELFF.

The gene calls are TRBV5-1 and TRBJ1-1; TRBD1 agrees at 8 bases. The CDR3 totals 14 residues. V shed 5 bases, J shed 5 bases, and the junction held 8 bases outside the gene matches. Looked up from germline, CDR1 is SGHRS and CDR2 is YFSETQ. CDR3 bases: TGCGCCAGCAGATCCGGACAGGGAACTACTGAAGCTTTCTTT. It translates to CASRSGQGTTEAFF.

The rearrangement joins TRBV5-4 to TRBJ1-6; D perhaps matches TRBD1 (6 bases). V was shortened by 1 base and J by 10 bases, with 12 bases between the two germline ends. Germline-derived CDR1 and CDR2 are SGHNT and YYREEE (reference sequence). The CDR3 sequence is 14 residues long. The CDR3 region is CASSLFQGQSPLHF. The CDR3 bases are TGTGCCAGCAGCTTGTTCCAGGGACAATCACCCCTCCACTTT.

This clone was seen more than once but under ten times. This sequence joins TRBV5-1 and TRBJ2-2; 7 nucleotides line up with TRBD1. Looked up from germline, CDR1 is SGHRS and CDR2 is YFSETQ. J lost 5 bases, V lost 2 bases, and 9 bases had no gene match. The CDR3 extends over 16 amino acids. The CDR3 reads CASSFEGAGRTGELFF. As DNA, the CDR3 is TGCGCCAGCAGCTTTGAGGGGGCGGGTCGGACCGGGGAGCTGTTTTTT.

The V call is TRBV30, the J call TRBJ2-1, with D maybe TRBD2 (7 bases). Germline values: CDR1 GTSNPN, CDR2 SVGIG (reference sequence). Trimming took off 3 bases at V and 5 bases at J, with 17 bases between the two ends. The CDR3 is 15 residues long. The CDR3 DNA reads TGTGCCTGGAGCCCCGGGGGGCTAGGAAACAATGAGCAGTTCTTC. Encoded protein: CAWSPGGLGNNEQFF.

The V call is TRBV18, the J call TRBJ1-6; a weak D match, TRBD1 (5 bases). The V and J ends lost 3 bases and 7 bases respectively, with 10 bases between them. The germline gives CDR1 KGHSH, CDR2 LQKENI. The CDR3 runs to 14 residues. CDR3 protein: CASSPPYRNSPLHF. The CDR3 DNA is TGTGCCAGCTCACCGCCTTACAGGAATTCACCCCTCCACTTT. The whole variable domain, filled in from reference TRBV18 and TRBJ1-6, reads NAGVMQNPRHLVRRRGQEARLRCSPMKGHSHVYWYRQLPEEGLKFMVYLQKENIIDESGMPKERFSAEFPKEGPSILRIQQVVRGDSAAYFCASSPPYRNSPLHFGNGTRLTVT.

This rearrangement joins TRBV5-1 to TRBJ1-2; maybe TRBD1 (5 bases). V was shortened by 3 bases and J by 4 bases, with 16 bases between the two germline ends. The length of the CDR3 is 15 residues. Germline V gene data show CDR1 as SGHRS and CDR2 as YFSETQ. CDR3 coding DNA: TGCGCCAGCAGCTACTCGACAGACTCACTCTATGGCTACACCTTC. It codes for CASSYSTDSLYGYTF. Full variable domain (rest looked up from reference TRBV5-1 and TRBJ1-2): KAGVTQTPRYLIKTRGQQVTLSCSPISGHRSVSWYQQTPGQGLQFLFEYFSETQRNKGNFPGRFSGRQFSNSRSEMNVSTLELGDSALYLCASSYSTDSLYGYTFGSGTRLTVV.

The CDR3 DNA follows: TGTGCCAGCCTGGCAGGGCATATGAACACTGAAGCTTTCTTT. Translated, it gives CASLAGHMNTEAFF. The chain employs TRBV6-5 and TRBJ1-1; D is possibly TRBD1 (5 bases). V lost 8 bases to trimming and J lost 0 bases, with 13 bases between them. Germline V gene sequence: CDR1 MNHEY, CDR2 SVGAGI. The CDR3 contains 14 residues.

The chain has TRBV3-1 (or the pseudogene TRBV3-2) and TRBJ2-3; no clear D gene. The germline V gene has CDR1 LGHDT and CDR2 YNNKEL (reference sequence). The CDR3 length is 13 residues. V was shortened by 4 bases and J by 4 bases, with 9 bases between the two germline ends. CDR3 bases: TGTGCCAGCAGCCGCACTCCCCCAGATACGCAGTATTTT. Protein sequence: CASSRTPPDTQYF.

The chain combines TRBV29-1 with TRBJ1-1; D remains ambiguous. V was pared by 7 bases and J by 2 bases, with 11 bases between. This CDR3 contains 12 residues. Per germline, CDR1 SQVTM and CDR2 ANQGSEA. This CDR3 is CSDGFPNTEAFF. DNA for the CDR3: TGCAGCGACGGGTTCCCAAACACTGAAGCTTTCTTT.

This chain links TRBV5-1 with TRBJ2-2; TRBD1 aligns across 7 bases. The CDR3 loop spans 15 amino acids. The germline V gene encodes CDR1 SGHRS and CDR2 YFSETQ. With V trimmed by 0 bases and J by 3 bases, 2 bases remained unmatched. The CDR3 nucleotides read TGCGCCAGCAGCTTGGTAACAGGGGACACCGGGGAGCTGTTTTTT. Amino acids: CASSLVTGDTGELFF. The variable domain in full, completed from reference TRBV5-1 and TRBJ2-2, reads KAGVTQTPRYLIKTRGQQVTLSCSPISGHRSVSWYQQTPGQGLQFLFEYFSETQRNKGNFPGRFSGRQFSNSRSEMNVSTLELGDSALYLCASSLVTGDTGELFFGEGSRLTVL.

This chain uses TRBV5-6 with TRBJ1-2; 7 nucleotides line up with TRBD1. The CDR3 spans 15 residues. The germline gives CDR1 SGHDT, CDR2 YYEEEE. V was pared by 4 bases and J by 4 bases, with 10 bases of the junction left unmatched. The CDR3 spells CASSGGTEEPYGYTF. CDR3 DNA: TGTGCCAGCAGCGGAGGGACAGAAGAACCCTATGGCTACACCTTC.

This clone showed up just once. The chain has TRBV19 and TRBJ2-7; TRBD2 is a possible D gene (6 bases). Germline V gene lookup returns CDR1 LNHDA and CDR2 SQIVND (reference sequence). Trimming cost V 3 bases and J 7 bases, with 13 bases left between them. The CDR3 loop spans 13 amino acids. CDR3 sequence: CASSMSGRREQYF. CDR3 in DNA: TGTGCCAGTAGTATGTCGGGGAGGAGGGAGCAGTACTTC.

The J gene is TRBJ2-5, the V gene TRBV5-5, with 8 bases matching TRBD2. The ends lost 1 base at V and 9 bases at J; junction bases unmatched: 8. There are 14 residues in the CDR3. CDR1 and CDR2 (germline): SGHKS, YYEKEE (reference sequence). CDR3 amino acids: CASSLRGGRDPQYF. The DNA of the CDR3 is TGTGCCAGCAGCTTGCGGGGGGGAAGAGACCCCCAGTACTTC. The variable domain in full, completed from reference TRBV5-5 and TRBJ2-5, reads DAGVTQSPTHLIKTRGQQVTLRCSPISGHKSVSWYQQVLGQGPQFIFQYYEKEERGRGNFPDRFSARQFPNYSSELNVNALLLGDSALYLCASSLRGGRDPQYFGPGTRLLVL.

This chain joins TRBV15 and TRBJ2-1, with a weak D call TRBD2 (8 bases). The CDR3 spans 16 residues. The V gene lost 7 bases and the J gene lost 4 bases, with 20 bases spanning the gap. Per the germline V gene, CDR1 is LNHNV and CDR2 is YYDKDF (reference sequence). The CDR3, as DNA: TGTGCCACCACCCCAGGGGGAGCGGGGGCTTACAATGAGCAGTTCTTC. This sequence encodes CATTPGGAGAYNEQFF.

V usage is TRBV24-1 and J usage is TRBJ1-2; D perhaps matches TRBD1 (6 bases). V was shortened by 3 bases and J by 8 bases, with 9 bases between the two germline ends. The CDR3 extends over 12 amino acids. Germline assignment: CDR1 KGHDR and CDR2 SFDVKD. The CDR3 protein is CATSDGQRGYTF. Here the CDR3 DNA reads TGTGCCACCAGTGATGGACAGAGGGGCTACACCTTC.

The rearrangement links TRBV7-2 to TRBJ1-1, with unresolved D. The CDR3 loop spans 13 amino acids. The germline V and J ends were trimmed by 5 bases and 0 bases, with 7 bases remaining between them. CDR1 and CDR2 from the germline V gene are SGHTA and FQGNSA. This chain's CDR3 is CASSQLMNTEAFF. The CDR3 nucleotides are TGTGCCAGCAGCCAACTTATGAACACTGAAGCTTTCTTT. The entire variable domain, with the rest obtained from reference TRBV7-2 and TRBJ1-1, is as follows: GAGVSQSPSNKVTEKGKDVELRCDPISGHTALYWYRQSLGQGLEFLIYFQGNSAPDKSGLPSDRFSAERTGGSVSTLTIQRTQQEDSAVYLCASSQLMNTEAFFGQGTRLTVV.

The CDR3 nucleotides read TGTGCCAGCAGACCTATGGGACATAAGAACACTGAAGCTTTCTTT. Its translation is CASRPMGHKNTEAFF. V gene TRBV7-6 combines with J gene TRBJ1-1, with TRBD1 as a possible D gene (6 bases). V shed 6 bases and J shed 1 base, with 15 bases lying between them. The germline V gene encodes CDR1 SGHVS and CDR2 FNYEAQ. The CDR3 totals 15 residues.